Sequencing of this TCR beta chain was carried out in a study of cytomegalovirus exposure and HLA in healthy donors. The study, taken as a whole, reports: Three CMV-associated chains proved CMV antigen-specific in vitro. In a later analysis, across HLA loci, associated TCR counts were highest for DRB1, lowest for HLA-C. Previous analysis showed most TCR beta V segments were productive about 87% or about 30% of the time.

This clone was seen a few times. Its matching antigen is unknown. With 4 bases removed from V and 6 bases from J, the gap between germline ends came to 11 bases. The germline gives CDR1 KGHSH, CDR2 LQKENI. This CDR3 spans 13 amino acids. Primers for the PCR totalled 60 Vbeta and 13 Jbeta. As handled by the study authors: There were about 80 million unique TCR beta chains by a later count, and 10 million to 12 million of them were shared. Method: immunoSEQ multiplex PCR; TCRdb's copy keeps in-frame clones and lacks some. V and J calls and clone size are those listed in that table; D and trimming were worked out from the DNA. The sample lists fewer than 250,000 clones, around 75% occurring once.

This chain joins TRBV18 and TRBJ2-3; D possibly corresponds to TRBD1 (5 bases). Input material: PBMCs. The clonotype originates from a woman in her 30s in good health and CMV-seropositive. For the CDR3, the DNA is TGTGCCAGCTCACAGCGCAGGGATGATACGCAGTATTTT. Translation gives CASSQRRDDTQYF.